This T cell receptor (beta chain) was found in a study of cytomegalovirus exposure and HLA in healthy donors. The overall study: Just over 80% of 398 genotyped donors fell in the Caucasian-associated ancestry cluster.

It was with 60 Vbeta and 13 Jbeta primers that the PCR ran. Generated by immunoSEQ multiplex PCR, the TCRdb table keeps only in-frame clones and is missing some. The sample lists around 120,000 clones, over 65% seen once, with less than 4% in the top ten. V lost 1 base and J 7 bases, leaving 14 bases between the germline ends. Germline loops: CDR1 SGHNT, CDR2 YENEEA. The CDR3 is made up of 15 amino acids. The TCR comes from a woman in her 30s in good health and CMV-seropositive. J is TRBJ2-1 and V is TRBV11-3; weak D call: TRBD1 (5 bases). The sequenced sample was PBMCs. The CDR3 sequence: CASSLGGYVGNEQFF. CDR3 in DNA: TGTGCCAGCAGCTTAGGGGGCTATGTGGGGAATGAGCAGTTCTTC.